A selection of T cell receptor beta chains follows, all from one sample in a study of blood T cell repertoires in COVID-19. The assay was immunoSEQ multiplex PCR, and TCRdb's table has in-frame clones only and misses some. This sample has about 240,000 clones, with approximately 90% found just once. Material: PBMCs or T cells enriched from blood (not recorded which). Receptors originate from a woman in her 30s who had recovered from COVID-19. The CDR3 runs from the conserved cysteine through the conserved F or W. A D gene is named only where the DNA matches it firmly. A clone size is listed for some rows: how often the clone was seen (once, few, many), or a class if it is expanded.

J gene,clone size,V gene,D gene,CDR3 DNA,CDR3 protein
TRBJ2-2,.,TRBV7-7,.,TGTGCTAGCAGCTTAGGGGCTAGCGCTAACACCGGGGAGCTGTTTTTT,CASSLGASANTGELFF
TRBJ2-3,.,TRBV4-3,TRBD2,TGCGCCAGCAGCCCCGCCCTTCGGGGGGCAGATACGCAGTATTTT,CASSPALRGADTQYF
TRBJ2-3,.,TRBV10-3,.,TGTGCCATCAGTGACGAGGATACGCAGTATTTT,CAISDEDTQYF
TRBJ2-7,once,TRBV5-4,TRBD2,TGTGCCAGCAGCTCGTTAGCGGGAGGGTACGAGCAGTACTTC,CASSSLAGGYEQYF
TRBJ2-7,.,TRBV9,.,TGTGCCAGCAGCGAGGGGTCAGCATACGAGCAGTACTTC,CASSEGSAYEQYF
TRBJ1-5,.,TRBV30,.,TGTGCCTGGAGTGAGGGGACAAGTAATCAGCCCCAGCATTTT,CAWSEGTSNQPQHF
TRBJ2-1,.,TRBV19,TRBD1,TGTGCCAGTAGTTTAGGACAGGGTCTTCGTAATGAGCAGTTCTTC,CASSLGQGLRNEQFF
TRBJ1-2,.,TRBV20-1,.,TGCAGTGCTGATACCGGGGGCTACACCTTC,CSADTGGYTF
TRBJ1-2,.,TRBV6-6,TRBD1,TGTGCCAGCAGTTACGGAGAACAGGGGCCCTTAGGCGGCTACACCTTC,CASSYGEQGPLGGYTF
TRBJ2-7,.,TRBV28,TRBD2,TGTGCCAGCAGTACAGCGACTAGCGGGAGTGGGAACGAGCAGTACTTC,CASSTATSGSGNEQYF
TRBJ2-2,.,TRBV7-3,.,TGTGCCAGCAGCTTATGGGGTGCGGGCACCGGGGAGCTGTTTTTT,CASSLWGAGTGELFF
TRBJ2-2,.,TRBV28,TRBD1,TGTGCCAGCAGTCCCATCGGGACAGGGGGCAGATTCGGTACCGGGGAGCTGTTTTTT,CASSPIGTGGRFGTGELFF
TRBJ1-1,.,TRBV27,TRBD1,TGTGCCAGCAGTCCCCAGACAGGGGGGCTGCAGGGCGCTTTCTTT,CASSPQTGGLQGAFF
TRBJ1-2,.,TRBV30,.,TGTGCCTGGAGTGTATACAGGGAAGGCTACACCTTC,CAWSVYREGYTF
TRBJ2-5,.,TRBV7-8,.,TGTGCCAGCAGACATACGGAGACCCAGTACTTC,CASRHTETQYF
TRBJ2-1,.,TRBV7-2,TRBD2,TGTGCCAGCAGCTTAGCTTGGACTAGCGGGAGTGGGGATGAGCAGTTCTTC,CASSLAWTSGSGDEQFF
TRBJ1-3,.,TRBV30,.,TGTGCCTGGAGCCTGAGCTCTGGAAACACCATATATTTT,CAWSLSSGNTIYF
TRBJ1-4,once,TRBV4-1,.,TGCGCCAGCAGCCAAGTCGACCAGGGTGAAAAACTGTTTTTT,CASSQVDQGEKLFF
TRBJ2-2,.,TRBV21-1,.,TGTGCCAGCAGCAGAAAACGGGACGCCGGGACTAGCGGGAGTGTGTGCACCGGGGAGCTGTTTTTT,CASSRKRDAGTSGSVCTGELFF
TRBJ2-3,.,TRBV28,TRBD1,TGTGCCAGCAGTTTATGGGCGGCAGGGGGCCTGGGAGATACGCAGTATTTT,CASSLWAAGGLGDTQYF
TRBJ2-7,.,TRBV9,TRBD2,TGTGCCAGCAGCCCTCGTGCGGGGGACCGTTACGAGCAGTACTTC,CASSPRAGDRYEQYF
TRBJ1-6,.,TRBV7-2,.,TGTGCCAGCAGCCCCCGGACGGGAAATAATTCACCCCTCCACTTT,CASSPRTGNNSPLHF
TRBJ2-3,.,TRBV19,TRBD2,TGTGCCAGTAGTGCCCCTAGCGGACCAAGCACAGATACGCAGTATTTT,CASSAPSGPSTDTQYF
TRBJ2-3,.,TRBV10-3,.,TGTGCCATCAGTGAAAGGCGGGGCCCCAGCACAGATACGCAGTATTTT,CAISERRGPSTDTQYF
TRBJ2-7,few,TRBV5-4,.,TGTGCCAGCAGCTTGGGGGCTGACTCCTACGAGCAGTACTTC,CASSLGADSYEQYF
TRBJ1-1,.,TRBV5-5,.,TGTGCCAGCAGCTACTGGCTGGAGGCGATGAACACTGAAGCTTTCTTT,CASSYWLEAMNTEAFF
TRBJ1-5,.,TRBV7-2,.,TGTGCCAGCAGCTTAGAGACGGGGAATCAGCCCCAGCATTTT,CASSLETGNQPQHF
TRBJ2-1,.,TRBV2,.,TGTGCCAGCAGTGGGGGAGCCTACAATGAGCAGTTCTTC,CASSGGAYNEQFF
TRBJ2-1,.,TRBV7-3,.,TGTGCCAGCAGCCCCTCCCCCCAGGGTGAGCAGTTCTTC,CASSPSPQGEQFF
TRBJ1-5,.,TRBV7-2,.,TGTGCCAGCAGCTTAGAAAGACTATGGCCCCAGCATTTT,CASSLERLWPQHF
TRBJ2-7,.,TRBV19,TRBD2,TGTGCCAGTAGTCTCGGACTAGCGGGTGCGCAGTACTTC,CASSLGLAGAQYF
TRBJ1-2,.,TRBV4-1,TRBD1,TGCGCCAGCAGCCAAGATCAGACAGGGGGACACTATGGCTACACCTTC,CASSQDQTGGHYGYTF
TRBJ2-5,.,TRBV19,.,TGTGCCAGTAGTCGATGGGCAGAGACCCAGTACTTC,CASSRWAETQYF
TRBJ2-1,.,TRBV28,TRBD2,TGTGCCAGCCTAGCGGGATCCTACAATGAGCAGTTCTTC,CASLAGSYNEQFF
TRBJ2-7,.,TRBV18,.,TGTGCCAGCTCACCCAGAGGAGGGGAGCAGTACTTC,CASSPRGGEQYF
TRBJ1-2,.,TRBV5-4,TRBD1,TGTGCCAGCAGCTTTGACAGGGGAGGCTACACCTTC,CASSFDRGGYTF
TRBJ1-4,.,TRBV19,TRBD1,TGTGCCAGTAGTATCCACCCCACAGGGGCTAATGAAAAACTGTTTTTT,CASSIHPTGANEKLFF
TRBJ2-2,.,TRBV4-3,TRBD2,TGCGCCAGCAGCCATCAAAGGGAGGGGAGTTGGGTCACCGGGGAGCTGTTTTTT,CASSHQREGSWVTGELFF
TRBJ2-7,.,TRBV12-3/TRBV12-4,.,TGTGCCAGCAGTTTCGTGGGAGGCTACGAGCAGTACTTC,CASSFVGGYEQYF
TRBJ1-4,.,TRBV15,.,TGTGCCACCAGCAGAGGGTCTAACCCTGCGAGGGAAAAACTGTTTTTT,CATSRGSNPAREKLFF
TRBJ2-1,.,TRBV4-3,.,TGCGCCAGCAGCCAATCCCCCCCTAAGTTCAATGAGCAGTTCTTC,CASSQSPPKFNEQFF
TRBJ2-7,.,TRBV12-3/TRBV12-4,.,TGTGCCAGCAGTTTGACAGTCTACGAGCAGTACTTC,CASSLTVYEQYF
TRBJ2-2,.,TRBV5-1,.,TGCGCCAGCAGAACCCTAACAGGGAGAGCCACCGGGGAGCTGTTTTTT,CASRTLTGRATGELFF
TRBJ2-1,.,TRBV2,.,TGTGCCAGCAGTGAAGCTCGCCGGGACTTCGCGTGGGGGCAGTTCTTC,CASSEARRDFAWGQFF
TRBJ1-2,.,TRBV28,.,TGTGCCAGTAAGACAGAGAACTATGGCTACACCTTC,CASKTENYGYTF
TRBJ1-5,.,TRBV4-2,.,TGTGCCAGCAGCCAAGATGTGCAGGGCGCCAATCAGCCCCAGCATTTT,CASSQDVQGANQPQHF
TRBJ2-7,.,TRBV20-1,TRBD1,TGCAGTGCTAGTGGGGACAGGGGGTCGCTCGGCGAGCAGTACTTC,CSASGDRGSLGEQYF
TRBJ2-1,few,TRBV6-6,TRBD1,TGTGCCAGCAGTCACCCCTCCGGGAGGAGCCGGGACAGGGGCTACAATGAGCAGTTCTTC,CASSHPSGRSRDRGYNEQFF
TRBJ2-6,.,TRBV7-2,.,TGTGCCAGCAGACCCCAACGCGGTGGGGCCAACGTCCTGACTTTC,CASRPQRGGANVLTF